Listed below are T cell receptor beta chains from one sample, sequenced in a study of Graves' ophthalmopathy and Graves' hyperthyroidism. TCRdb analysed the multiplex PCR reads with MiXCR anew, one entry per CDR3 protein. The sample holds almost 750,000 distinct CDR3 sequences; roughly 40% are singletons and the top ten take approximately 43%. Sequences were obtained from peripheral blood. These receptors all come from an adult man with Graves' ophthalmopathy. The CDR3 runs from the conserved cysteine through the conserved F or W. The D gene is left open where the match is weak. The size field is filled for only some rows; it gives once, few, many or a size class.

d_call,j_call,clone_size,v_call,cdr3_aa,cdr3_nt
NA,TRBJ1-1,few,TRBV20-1,CSARDTGSTEAFF,TGCAGTGCTAGAGATACGGGTTCCACTGAAGCTTTCTTT
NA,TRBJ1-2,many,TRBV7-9,CASSLSDYGYTF,TGTGCCAGCAGCTTGTCAGACTATGGCTACACCTTC
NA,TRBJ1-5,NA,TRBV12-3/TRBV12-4,CASSLAYGVPQHF,TGTGCCAGCAGTTTAGCGTATGGGGTCCCCCAGCATTTT
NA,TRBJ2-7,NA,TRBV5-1,CASRGGAASYEQYF,TGCGCCAGCAGGGGGGGGGCAGCCTCCTACGAGCAGTACTTC
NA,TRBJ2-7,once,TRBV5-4,CASSWGVGSYEQYF,TGTGCCAGCAGCTGGGGGGTGGGAAGCTACGAGCAGTACTTC
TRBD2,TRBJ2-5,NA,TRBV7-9,CASSLGTSWRETQYF,TGCGCCAGCAGTCTAGGGACTAGCTGGAGAGAGACCCAGTACTTC
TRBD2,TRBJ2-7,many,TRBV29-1,CSFWTAGAYEQYF,TGCAGCTTCTGGACTGCGGGAGCCTACGAGCAGTACTTC
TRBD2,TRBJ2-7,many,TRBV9,CASSQRGGNYEQYF,TGTGCCAGCAGCCAACGGGGAGGGAACTACGAGCAGTACTTC
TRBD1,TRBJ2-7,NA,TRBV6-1,CASSTSDRGYYEQYF,TGTGCCAGCAGTACCTCGGACAGGGGTTACTACGAGCAGTACTTC
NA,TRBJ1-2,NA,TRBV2,CASSEWENYGYTF,TGTGCCAGCAGTGAATGGGAGAACTATGGCTACACCTTC
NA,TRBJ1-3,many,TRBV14,CASSSIASGLNTIYF,TGTGCCAGCAGTTCAATTGCGTCCGGGTTGAACACCATATATTTT
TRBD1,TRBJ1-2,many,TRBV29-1,CSVDSTGTGSLGGYTF,TGCAGCGTTGATTCAACCGGGACAGGGAGTTTAGGAGGCTACACCTTC
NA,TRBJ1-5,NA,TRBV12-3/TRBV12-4,CASSLVAAPAQHF,TGTGCCAGCAGTTTAGTGGCTGCTCCCGCCCAGCATTTT
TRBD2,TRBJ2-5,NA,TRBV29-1,CSVDLGGPSGENQETQYF,TGCAGCGTTGATCTGGGGGGCCCTAGCGGGGAAAACCAAGAGACCCAGTACTTC
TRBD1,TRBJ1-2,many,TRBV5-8,CASSFGTGGPRGYTF,TGTGCCAGCAGCTTCGGGACAGGTGGCCCCAGGGGCTACACCTTC